Shown below are 19 T cell receptor beta chains from a single sample sequenced in a study of radiotherapy plus CTLA-4 blockade in lung cancer (dated 2018 in TCRdb). Library preparation used the immunoSEQ multiplex PCR assay. Not all clones reach the TCRdb copy of this immuneACCESS table, which keeps in-frame sequences only. Checked studies attribute under half of the gap to unresolved V genes and leave the rest unexplained. The sample includes over 75,000 clones, with over 80% observed a single time. The top ten hold roughly 0.82% of the sample. The specimen was peripheral blood, collected from a patient treated with radiotherapy plus ipilimumab. These receptors were collected from a human donor with non-small cell lung cancer who had stable disease on radiotherapy plus ipilimumab.

This clone is medium-sized. This chain uses TRBV28 with TRBJ1-2; 7 nucleotides match TRBD1. Trimming cost V 3 bases and J 4 bases; bases outside gene matches: 5. The CDR3 sequence is 14 residues long. Germline CDR1 is MDHEN and CDR2 is SYDVKM. CDR3 amino acids: CASSFTGTAYGYTF. CDR3 DNA sequence: TGTGCCAGCAGTTTCACCGGGACAGCCTATGGCTACACCTTC.

This clone has more than one count but fewer than ten. The genes are TRBV28 and TRBJ1-3; TRBD1 aligns across 8 bases. V lost 8 bases and J lost 0; bases outside the gene matches: 9. This CDR3 region has 16 residues. Germline V gene lookup returns CDR1 MDHEN and CDR2 SYDVKM. CDR3 protein: CASCTGTGFSGNTIYF. As DNA, the CDR3 is TGTGCCAGCTGTACCGGGACAGGTTTCTCTGGAAACACCATATATTTT.

The J gene is TRBJ1-4, the V gene TRBV4-1; D may be TRBD1 (6 bases). The CDR3 spans 16 residues. In germline, CDR1 is MGHRA, CDR2 YSYEKL. The V end was cut by 2 bases, the J end by 5 bases, with 15 bases between. The CDR3 DNA reads as TGCGCCAGCAGCCAACGTTCGCGGACAGCGAATGAAAAACTGTTTTTT. Residues: CASSQRSRTANEKLFF.

This chain connects TRBV19 to TRBJ2-1, with TRBD2 matching 7 bases. V gave up 3 bases and J gave up 5 bases; unmatched junction bases: 4. The CDR3 runs to 14 residues. Germline loops: CDR1 LNHDA, CDR2 SQIVND (reference sequence). The CDR3 nucleotides are TGTGCCAGTAGTATTAGCGGGCCAAACAATGAGCAGTTCTTC. It yields the protein CASSISGPNNEQFF.

The rearrangement links TRBV10-3 to TRBJ2-5, with no clear D. Germline V gives CDR1 ENHRY, CDR2 SYGVKD. The ends were cut back, 3 bases at V and 5 bases at J, with 10 bases in the middle. The CDR3 extends over 13 amino acids. CDR3 sequence reads: CAISDSAGETQYF. CDR3 coding DNA: TGTGCCATCAGTGACTCCGCTGGGGAGACCCAGTACTTC.

This clone was observed once. The chain is built from TRBV7-8 and TRBJ1-5, with D unresolved. Trimming removed 3 bases at V and 1 base at J, with 10 bases between. In germline, CDR1 is SGHVS, CDR2 FQNEAQ. The length of the CDR3 is 15 residues. CDR3 nucleotide sequence: TGTGCCAGCAGCTTGAGGCTATTGAGCAATCAGCCCCAGCATTTT. Its protein product is CASSLRLLSNQPQHF.

The CDR3 region is CASSYDAAPRGETQYF. The CDR3 region has the DNA TGTGCCAGCAGTTACGATGCAGCACCTCGAGGAGAGACCCAGTACTTC. The chain has TRBV6-6 and TRBJ2-5; D is ambiguous. Trimming removed 2 bases at V and 4 bases at J, with 17 bases between. Germline V CDR1 and CDR2: MNHNY, SVGAGI (reference sequence). This CDR3 contains 16 residues.

The chain has TRBV5-4 and TRBJ2-6; either TRBD1 or TRBD2 may supply D (5 bases each). Trimming shortened V by 6 bases and J by 2 bases, and 9 bases separated the two germline ends. The CDR3 consists of 14 residues. CDR1 is SGHNT and CDR2 is YYREEE in the germline V gene (reference sequence). CDR3 DNA sequence: TGTGCCAGCACCCGGGACCCTGGGGCCAACGTCCTGACTTTC. Residues: CASTRDPGANVLTF.

The chain is built from TRBV7-2 and TRBJ1-2, with a possible D match to TRBD1 (5 bases). The length of the CDR3 is 16 residues. The germline V gene has CDR1 SGHTA and CDR2 FQGNSA. The germline V and J ends were trimmed by 0 bases and 3 bases, with 14 bases remaining between them. The CDR3 is CASSLAWQGGDYGYTF. In DNA, the CDR3 is TGTGCCAGCAGCTTAGCTTGGCAGGGTGGGGACTATGGCTACACCTTC.

The chain combines TRBV5-4 with TRBJ1-5; D might be TRBD1 (5 bases). The germline V gene has CDR1 SGHNT and CDR2 YYREEE (reference sequence). The CDR3 runs to 18 residues. Trimming left V 1 base short and J 5 bases short, with 22 bases between. This CDR3 is CASSLPATYRRLDQPQHF. The CDR3, as DNA: TGTGCCAGCAGCTTGCCCGCAACATACAGGCGGCTCGATCAGCCCCAGCATTTT.

The chain recombines TRBV29-1 with TRBJ1-4; TRBD1 might be the D (6 bases). The CDR3 extends over 14 amino acids. Trimming removed 1 base at V and 4 bases at J, with 10 bases between. CDR1 and CDR2 from the germline V gene are SQVTM and ANQGSEA. CDR3 DNA: TGCAGCGTTGAAGCCTCGGACAGTAATGAAAAACTGTTTTTT. Translation gives CSVEASDSNEKLFF.

The chain recombines TRBV11-3 with TRBJ2-1, with D unclear. V shed 3 bases and J shed 5 bases, with 5 bases lying between them. Germline-derived CDR1 and CDR2 are SGHNT and YENEEA. The CDR3 runs to 12 residues. The CDR3 protein is CASSFQDNEQFF. CDR3 nucleotide sequence: TGTGCCAGCAGCTTTCAGGACAATGAGCAGTTCTTC. Combining the CDR3 with reference TRBV11-3 and TRBJ2-1 gives the whole variable domain EAGVVQSPRYKIIEKKQPVAFWCNPISGHNTLYWYLQNLGQGPELLIRYENEEAVDDSQLPKDRFSAERLKGVDSTLKIQPAELGDSAVYLCASSFQDNEQFFGPGTRLTVL.

The chain employs TRBV7-9 and TRBJ1-3; the D gene is possibly TRBD1 (5 bases). V lost 5 bases, J lost 2 bases, and 10 bases lay in between. Germline-derived CDR1 and CDR2 are SEHNR and FQNEAQ (reference sequence). The CDR3 has 14 residues. The CDR3 here is CASSPGTAGNTIYF. CDR3 in DNA: TGTGCCAGCAGCCCCGGGACGGCTGGAAACACCATATATTTT.

This chain links TRBV7-9 with TRBJ1-2; possibly TRBD1 for D (6 bases). V was pared by 5 bases and J by 0 bases, with 16 bases between. The CDR3 is made up of 16 amino acids. CDR1 and CDR2 from the germline V gene are SEHNR and FQNEAQ (reference sequence). CDR3 sequence reads: CASSPGRGQSNYGYTF. In nucleotides, the CDR3 is TGTGCCAGCAGCCCAGGTCGGGGGCAATCTAACTATGGCTACACCTTC.

This chain joins TRBV4-2 and TRBJ2-7; the D gene is possibly TRBD1 (6 bases). The CDR3 spans 14 residues. CDR1 is LGHNA, CDR2 YNFKEQ, per germline. V shed 3 bases and J shed 2 bases, with 11 bases lying between them. CDR3 residues: CASSQETGTYEQYF. CDR3 sequence (DNA): TGTGCCAGCAGCCAGGAGACAGGAACCTACGAGCAGTACTTC.

This clone has just a few counts. V is TRBV5-1 and J is TRBJ1-6, with 7 bases fitting TRBD1. The germline gives CDR1 SGHRS, CDR2 YFSETQ. With V trimmed by 0 bases and J by 8 bases, 2 bases remained unmatched. The CDR3 has 14 amino acids. The CDR3 spells CASSLGTGDSPLHF. DNA for the CDR3: TGCGCCAGCAGCTTGGGGACAGGCGATTCACCCCTCCACTTT.

The J gene is TRBJ2-7, the V gene TRBV2; 9 bases are a match to TRBD1. Germline lookup yields CDR1 SNHLY and CDR2 FYNNEI. With V trimmed by 6 bases and J by 7 bases, 7 bases remained unmatched. The CDR3 contains 13 residues. CDR3 nucleotides: TGTGCCAGCAGGATCGACGACAGGGGGGAGCAGTACTTC. It specifies CASRIDDRGEQYF.

This clone was seen a single time. The chain combines TRBV10-1 with TRBJ2-2, with D perhaps matching TRBD1 (5 bases). Germline V gives CDR1 WNHNN, CDR2 SYGVQD (reference sequence). The germline V and J ends were trimmed by 4 bases and 4 bases, with 13 bases remaining between them. The CDR3 has 15 residues. This CDR3 reads CASSADLGATGELFF. CDR3 sequence (DNA): TGCGCCAGCAGTGCGGACCTTGGGGCCACCGGGGAGCTGTTTTTT.

This sequence joins TRBV7-6 and TRBJ2-3; 10 bases agree with TRBD2. There are 14 residues in the CDR3. The junction had 0 bases not matched to a gene; V was cut back by 3 bases and J by 3 bases. Germline V lookup: CDR1 SGHVS, CDR2 FNYEAQ. As DNA, the CDR3 is TGTGCCAGCAGCTTTAGCGGGGGGACAGATACGCAGTATTTT. Translation: CASSFSGGTDTQYF.